The 11 T cell receptor beta chains below come from one sample, sequenced in a study of radiotherapy plus CTLA-4 blockade in lung cancer. Libraries were prepared by immunoSEQ multiplex PCR; TCRdb keeps only in-frame clonotypes and omits some of them. This table has 90,000 or so clones, around 85% appearing once. The input for sequencing was peripheral blood, taken from a patient treated with radiotherapy plus ipilimumab. The source is a human donor with non-small cell lung cancer who had a partial response to radiotherapy plus ipilimumab.

CDR3 sequence (DNA): TGTGCCAGCAGCGTAGGTGAGCGGGAGGTCCATGAGCAGTTCTTC. This sequence encodes CASSVGEREVHEQFF. The genes are TRBV9 and TRBJ2-1; the match to TRBD2 covers 9 bases. Per the germline V gene, CDR1 is SGDLS and CDR2 is YYNGEE. This CDR3 region has 15 residues. The V and J ends lost 0 bases and 8 bases, in that order; junction bases with no gene match: 6.

A note on this clone: One end of the junction fails to match germline, which may point to a read error. Within the sample, other DNA sequences also encode this same CDR3. The gene calls are TRBV27 and TRBJ2-3, with 14 bases that match TRBD2. This CDR3 region has 16 residues. Germline values: CDR1 MNHEY, CDR2 SMNVEV (reference sequence). The CDR3 protein is CASSSGTSGRTHTQYF. As DNA, the CDR3 is TGTGCCAGCAGTTCAGGGACTAGCGGGAGAACACATACACAGTATTTT.

The chain combines TRBV5-1 with TRBJ1-2; 7 nucleotides align to TRBD1. CDR1 and CDR2 (germline): SGHRS, YFSETQ. The CDR3 sequence is 14 residues long. Trimming took 4 bases from V and 5 from J; bases not matched to a gene: 8. The CDR3 reads CASSPPGQSYGYTF. The CDR3 DNA follows: TGCGCCAGCAGCCCTCCGGGACAGTCATATGGCTACACCTTC.

The rearrangement links TRBV5-8 to TRBJ1-3; the D is unclear. V was pared by 2 bases and J by 5 bases, with 8 bases between. CDR3 size: 13 residues. Germline-derived CDR1 and CDR2 are SGHTS and YDEGEE. DNA of the CDR3: TGTGCCAGCAGCTTAGGACTGCGAAACACCATATATTTT. Encoded protein: CASSLGLRNTIYF.

The gene calls are TRBV27 and TRBJ2-7; the D gene is possibly TRBD1 (6 bases). Trimming cost V 5 bases and J 0 bases, with 14 bases left between them. Germline V gives CDR1 MNHEY, CDR2 SMNVEV (reference sequence). The CDR3 contains 15 residues. The CDR3, as DNA: TGTGCCAGCAGTCCCCTGACAGGAAGCTCCTACGAGCAGTACTTC. It specifies CASSPLTGSSYEQYF.

The rearrangement links TRBV5-1 to TRBJ2-5, with 7 bases matching TRBD2. After removal of 0 bases from V and 7 bases from J, the junction contained 9 bases not matched to a gene. There are 15 residues in the CDR3. The V gene's germline CDR1 is SGHRS and CDR2 YFSETQ. The CDR3, as DNA: TGCGCCAGCAGCTTGGCCGAGGATGTAGCGGGGACCCAGTACTTC. This gives the protein CASSLAEDVAGTQYF.

The chain is built from TRBV6-4 and TRBJ1-4; D remains unclear. V was trimmed by 2 bases and J by 2 bases, leaving 9 bases between them. The CDR3 is made up of 15 amino acids. CDR1 is MRHNA and CDR2 is SNTAGT in the germline V gene. The CDR3 is CASSDGYGTNEKLFF. CDR3 nucleotide sequence: TGTGCCAGCAGTGACGGTTACGGGACTAATGAAAAACTGTTTTTT.

The chain recombines TRBV6-1 with TRBJ2-7, with TRBD2 as a possible D gene (5 bases). Germline CDR1 and CDR2: MNHNS and SASEGT. The CDR3 consists of 16 residues. Trimming cost V 1 base and J 1 base, with 14 bases left between them. The CDR3 spells CASSEVNPGSSYEQYF. The CDR3 DNA follows: TGTGCCAGCAGTGAAGTGAATCCGGGGTCGTCCTACGAGCAGTACTTC.

The chain couples TRBV5-4 to TRBJ2-2, with TRBD1 matching 10 bases. The junction had 5 bases not matched to a gene; V was cut back by 4 bases and J by 2 bases. The length of the CDR3 is 16 residues. The germline V gene encodes CDR1 SGHNT and CDR2 YYREEE (reference sequence). The CDR3 DNA is TGTGCCAGCAGCACAGGACAGGGGGGTAACACCGGGGAGCTGTTTTTT. The encoded protein is CASSTGQGGNTGELFF.

J is TRBJ1-3 and V is TRBV28; the match to TRBD1 covers 7 bases. The junction had 8 bases not matched to a gene; V was cut back by 6 bases and J by 0 bases. In germline, CDR1 is MDHEN, CDR2 SYDVKM. The CDR3 covers 16 residues. The CDR3 here is CASSLQGISSGNTIYF. CDR3 nucleotides: TGTGCCAGCAGCTTACAGGGGATCAGCTCTGGAAACACCATATATTTT. The full variable domain, rest sourced from reference TRBV28 and TRBJ1-3, is DVKVTQSSRYLVKRTGEKVFLECVQDMDHENMFWYRQDPGLGLRLIYFSYDVKMKEKGDIPEGYSVSREKKERFSLILESASTNQTSMYLCASSLQGISSGNTIYFGEGSWLTVV.

The chain uses TRBV18 and TRBJ2-1, with D perhaps matching TRBD2 (5 bases). The CDR3 sequence is 16 residues long. CDR1 is KGHSH and CDR2 is LQKENI in the germline V gene. Trimming pared 6 bases from V and 7 bases from J, leaving 22 bases between. As DNA, the CDR3 is TGTGCCAGCTCCCCCGTGGTGACGGGGAGATGGAATGAGCAGTTCTTC. Translated: CASSPVVTGRWNEQFF.